The next 32 T cell receptor beta chains were all read from a single sample in a study of shared clonotypes between healthy human individuals (TCRdb year 2020). CD8 naive samples consisted of CD45RO-negative cells that were positively selected for CCR7, yielding a CD45RA+CCR7+ population without TemRA cells. Preparation of the library involved the immunoSEQ multiplex PCR assay. TCRdb holds this immuneACCESS table with in-frame rearrangements only. Some clones are missing; in checked studies, unresolved V genes explain under half, and the rest has no known cause. In all, the sample holds about 2.2 million clones, and 93% of those were seen once. Jointly, the top ten make up about 1.5% of the sample. The sequenced material came from naive CD8+ T cells from PBMCs. The cell subset or site label for this specimen denotes: CD45RA+CCR7+. Source of these receptors: a man between 18 and 35 years old in good health. Some clones in this sample may be carry-over from other donors' samples.

A remark on this clone: At one end the junction does not follow the germline gene, possibly because of a read error. The chain has TRBV10-1 and TRBJ2-7; D gene unclear. Germline CDR1 and CDR2: WNHNN and SYGVQD (reference sequence). The length of the CDR3 is 14 residues. The CDR3 reads CASSDGDLSFEQYF. The CDR3 coding sequence is TGCGCCAGCAGTGATGGGGATCTCTCCTTCGAGCAGTACTTC.

This clone was observed once. This chain uses TRBV7-9 with TRBJ1-1; the D gene is possibly TRBD1 (6 bases). The V and J ends lost 4 bases and 12 bases respectively, with 18 bases between them. CDR1 SEHNR and CDR2 FQNEAQ come from the germline V gene (reference sequence). This CDR3 is built from 13 residues. For the CDR3, the DNA is TGTGCCAGCAGCTCGGGGACAAGTCTTCAACCTTTCTTT. This codes for CASSSGTSLQPFF.

This clone has only a few counts. The chain recombines TRBV5-1 with TRBJ1-1; D gene ambiguous. V was shortened by 1 base and J by 5 bases, with 12 bases between the two germline ends. The length of the CDR3 is 14 residues. Per germline, CDR1 SGHRS and CDR2 YFSETQ. DNA of the CDR3: TGCGCCAGCAGCTTGTCCCATTCGGGGACTGAAGCTTTCTTT. Translated: CASSLSHSGTEAFF.

The V call is TRBV6-5, the J call TRBJ2-7, with D maybe TRBD2 (6 bases). The germline gives CDR1 MNHEY, CDR2 SVGAGI. The CDR3 extends over 11 amino acids. V was clipped by 10 bases and J by 6 bases, with 13 bases between them. Written as DNA, the CDR3 is TGTGCCACCTGGGAGGCGGGCGAGCAGTACTTC. Residues: CATWEAGEQYF.

The chain carries TRBV30 and TRBJ2-7, with D hard to call. This CDR3 contains 12 residues. In germline, CDR1 is GTSNPN, CDR2 SVGIG (reference sequence). Trimming left V 2 bases short and J 3 bases short, with 8 bases between. CDR3 region: CAWSSGNYEQYF. For the CDR3, the DNA is TGTGCCTGGAGTTCAGGAAACTACGAGCAGTACTTC.

V and J are TRBV7-9 and TRBJ1-5; maybe TRBD1 (5 bases). V lost 3 bases to trimming and J lost 4 bases, with 16 bases between them. The CDR3 loop spans 16 amino acids. Germline CDR1 and CDR2: SEHNR and FQNEAQ (reference sequence). The CDR3 sequence: CASSFEFGGVNQPQHF. The CDR3 DNA follows: TGTGCCAGCAGCTTCGAGTTTGGAGGGGTTAATCAGCCCCAGCATTTT.

The CDR3 loop reads CATSRRRSYNEQFF. For the CDR3, the DNA is TGTGCCACCAGTCGCAGAAGGAGCTACAATGAGCAGTTCTTC. J is TRBJ2-1 and V is TRBV5-8; no clear D. Germline-derived CDR1 and CDR2 are SGHTS and YDEGEE. The CDR3 totals 14 residues. Trimming cost V 9 bases and J 3 bases, with 16 bases left between them. Filled out from reference TRBV5-8 and TRBJ2-1, the complete variable domain reads EAGVTQSPTHLIKTRGQQATLRCSPISGHTSVYWYQQALGLGLQFLLWYDEGEERNRGNFPPRFSGRQFPNYSSELNVNALELEDSALYLCATSRRRSYNEQFFGPGTRLTVL.

The chain combines TRBV30 with TRBJ2-1, with 9 bases that match TRBD2. Germline-derived CDR1 and CDR2 are GTSNPN and SVGIG (reference sequence). The CDR3 spans 13 residues. J lost 7 bases, V lost 4 bases, and 5 bases had no gene match. CDR3 in amino acids: CAWTLAGGNEQFF. The CDR3, as DNA: TGTGCCTGGACTCTGGCGGGAGGGAATGAGCAGTTCTTC.

This clone was counted once. The chain has TRBV28 and TRBJ1-5; TRBD1 matches at 8 bases. The V gene's germline CDR1 is MDHEN and CDR2 SYDVKM. The V segment lost 5 bases and the J segment 1 base; nucleotides outside the gene matches: 10. The CDR3 length is 17 residues. The CDR3: CASSHRTRGRSNQPQHF. In DNA, the CDR3 is TGTGCCAGCAGTCACCGAACCAGGGGGCGAAGCAATCAGCCCCAGCATTTT.

This chain connects TRBV2 to TRBJ2-7, with D possibly matching TRBD1 (6 bases). CDR1 and CDR2 from the germline V gene are SNHLY and FYNNEI. This CDR3 comprises 14 residues. The V end was cut by 2 bases, the J end by 5 bases, with 13 bases between. CDR3 region: CASSEFNRAHEQYF. CDR3 DNA sequence: TGTGCCAGCAGTGAATTTAACAGGGCCCACGAGCAGTACTTC.

The V and J genes are TRBV7-2 and TRBJ2-1, with 9 positions matching TRBD2. This CDR3 spans 15 amino acids. V lost 6 bases, J lost 4 bases, and 7 bases stayed unmatched. The germline V gene has CDR1 SGHTA and CDR2 FQGNSA. The CDR3 bases are TGTGCCAGCAGAGAGAGCGGGAGGCCTTACAATGAGCAGTTCTTC. It codes for CASRESGRPYNEQFF.

This rearrangement joins TRBV4-1 to TRBJ1-2, with 10 bases that match TRBD1. The CDR3 loop spans 14 amino acids. In germline, CDR1 is MGHRA, CDR2 YSYEKL. V dropped 5 bases and J dropped 4; count of bases not matched to a gene: 4. CDR3 protein: CASSGGTGVYGYTF. The CDR3 bases are TGCGCCAGCAGCGGCGGGACAGGGGTCTATGGCTACACCTTC.

The rearrangement links TRBV27 to TRBJ1-1; D is possibly TRBD1 (5 bases). Germline-derived CDR1 and CDR2 are MNHEY and SMNVEV (reference sequence). V was cut by 7 bases and J by 3 bases, with 24 bases left in between. This CDR3 comprises 17 residues. The CDR3 DNA sequence: TGTGCCAGCACCTCATCCACGGGGGAGGGTTTGCACACTGAAGCTTTCTTT. As protein: CASTSSTGEGLHTEAFF.

This clone has just one count. V and J are TRBV13 and TRBJ2-7; 7 bases match TRBD2. The CDR3 covers 15 residues. The germline V gene has CDR1 PRHDT and CDR2 FYEKMQ (reference sequence). J lost 1 base, V lost 5 bases, and 8 bases had no gene match. The DNA of the CDR3 is TGTGCCAGCAGCCCCCGGCTAGCGGCATCCTACGAGCAGTACTTC. This sequence encodes CASSPRLAASYEQYF.

In its sample, this clone was seen a few times. J is TRBJ1-1 and V is TRBV7-9; D gene ambiguous. Trimming shortened V by 4 bases and J by 10 bases, and 4 bases separated the two germline ends. Germline CDR1 SEHNR, CDR2 FQNEAQ (reference sequence). This CDR3 contains 9 residues. CDR3 residues: CASSSRAFF. The CDR3 DNA follows: TGTGCCAGCAGCTCGAGAGCTTTCTTT.

The chain links TRBV9 to TRBJ2-2; D gene ambiguous. This CDR3 contains 15 residues. Germline lookup yields CDR1 SGDLS and CDR2 YYNGEE. V lost 1 base and J 1 base, leaving 8 bases between the germline ends. The CDR3 loop is CASSVMVGNTGELFF. The CDR3 DNA is TGTGCCAGCAGCGTAATGGTGGGGAACACCGGGGAGCTGTTTTTT.

The chain uses TRBV29-1 and TRBJ1-2; 9 bases line up with TRBD1. V gave up 6 bases and J gave up 4 bases; unmatched junction bases: 12. Germline CDR1 and CDR2: SQVTM and ANQGSEA. The CDR3 runs to 15 residues. CDR3 nucleotide sequence: TGCAGCGTCGCCGGGACAGGGAGTGAGAGCTATGGCTACACCTTC. Its protein product is CSVAGTGSESYGYTF.

CDR3 region: CAISEAPADRERGTDTQYF. For the CDR3, the DNA is TGTGCCATCAGTGAGGCGCCAGCCGACAGGGAGAGGGGCACAGATACGCAGTATTTT. This rearrangement joins TRBV10-3 to TRBJ2-3, with TRBD1 matching 7 bases. V lost 2 bases and J lost 1; bases outside the gene matches: 15. Germline V gene data show CDR1 as ENHRY and CDR2 as SYGVKD. The CDR3 length is 19 residues.

This rearrangement joins TRBV19 to TRBJ1-2; TRBD1 might be the D (6 bases). CDR1 is LNHDA, CDR2 SQIVND, per germline (reference sequence). V was trimmed by 3 bases and J by 6 bases, leaving 20 bases between them. This CDR3 has 16 amino acids. CDR3 nucleotide sequence: TGTGCCAGTAGTATGGATAACAGGGAGGTAAGGGATGGCTACACCTTC. Amino acids: CASSMDNREVRDGYTF.

This clone occurred once. The sample contains more than one DNA sequence encoding this CDR3. This chain connects TRBV6-5 to TRBJ2-7, with 10 bases identical to TRBD1. The CDR3 totals 14 residues. Germline values: CDR1 MNHEY, CDR2 SVGAGI. V was clipped by 3 bases and J by 3 bases; unmatched bases: 2. CDR3 sequence reads: CASSYRDRGYEQYF. The DNA for the CDR3 is TGTGCCAGCAGTTATCGGGACAGGGGCTACGAGCAGTACTTC.

The chain joins TRBV9 to TRBJ1-5; no reliable D call. Trimming cost V 4 bases and J 1 base, with 6 bases left between them. Per the germline V gene, CDR1 is SGDLS and CDR2 is YYNGEE. There are 13 residues in the CDR3. The CDR3 DNA reads TGTGCCAGCAGCCCTGACAGCAATCAGCCCCAGCATTTT. Its translation: CASSPDSNQPQHF.

The V call is TRBV29-1, the J call TRBJ2-1, with 11 bases aligning to TRBD2. Germline lookup yields CDR1 SQVTM and CDR2 ANQGSEA. V gave up 6 bases and J gave up 5 bases; unmatched junction bases: 9. The CDR3 has 15 residues. The CDR3, as DNA: TGCAGCGTCCCGCCTCCGGGACTAGCGGACAATGAGCAGTTCTTC. This codes for CSVPPPGLADNEQFF.

This chain links TRBV14 with TRBJ1-1; no definite D call. Germline V gene data show CDR1 as SGHDN and CDR2 as FVKESK. V lost 4 bases and J 0 bases, leaving 18 bases between the germline ends. The CDR3 consists of 17 residues. The CDR3 DNA is TGTGCCAGCAGCCCCTCGTTCGTCGGAGGCTTGAACACTGAAGCTTTCTTT. Amino acid sequence: CASSPSFVGGLNTEAFF.

The chain combines TRBV6-5 with TRBJ2-3; 10 bases map to TRBD1. Looked up from germline, CDR1 is MNHEY and CDR2 is SVGAGI. V lost 5 bases and J lost 7; bases outside the gene matches: 9. The CDR3 extends over 15 amino acids. CDR3 in amino acids: CASSPLGDRGNTQYF. The CDR3 bases are TGTGCCAGCAGTCCGTTGGGGGACAGGGGCAATACGCAGTATTTT.

V usage is TRBV9 and J usage is TRBJ2-3; 9 nucleotides agree with TRBD2. With V trimmed by 2 bases and J by 2 bases, 6 bases remained unmatched. Germline V gene sequence: CDR1 SGDLS, CDR2 YYNGEE. This CDR3 has 16 amino acids. DNA of the CDR3: TGTGCCAGCAGCGTTAACGTAGCGGGGGCCACAGATACGCAGTATTTT. Amino acids: CASSVNVAGATDTQYF. Drawing the rest from reference TRBV9 and TRBJ2-3, the complete variable domain is DSGVTQTPKHLITATGQRVTLRCSPRSGDLSVYWYQQSLDQGLQFLIQYYNGEERAKGNILERFSAQQFPDLHSELNLSSLELGDSALYFCASSVNVAGATDTQYFGPGTRLTVL.

V gene TRBV7-9 combines with J gene TRBJ2-1, with 10 bases fitting TRBD2. This CDR3 comprises 15 residues. CDR1 is SEHNR and CDR2 is FQNEAQ in the germline V gene (reference sequence). The V segment lost 5 bases and the J segment 5 bases; nucleotides outside the gene matches: 6. The CDR3 protein is CASSPPGLANNEQFF. The CDR3 DNA sequence: TGTGCCAGCAGCCCCCCGGGACTAGCGAACAATGAGCAGTTCTTC.

The chain carries TRBV27 and TRBJ2-7; D gene uncertain. Germline assignment: CDR1 MNHEY and CDR2 SMNVEV (reference sequence). The V end lost 0 bases, the J end lost 7 bases, and 16 bases lay between the germline ends. The CDR3 runs to 15 residues. Here the CDR3 DNA reads TGTGCCAGCAGTTTATCAGGTTTGGATTGGAGTGAGCAGTACTTC. The encoded protein is CASSLSGLDWSEQYF.

The chain uses TRBV28 and TRBJ2-1, with TRBD2 matching 9 bases. CDR1 is MDHEN and CDR2 is SYDVKM in the germline V gene. The CDR3 length is 13 residues. The J segment lost 6 bases and the V segment lost 10 bases, leaving 7 bases of the junction unmatched. CDR3 in amino acids: CATMAGGGNEQFF. The CDR3, as DNA: TGTGCCACTATGGCGGGAGGGGGCAATGAGCAGTTCTTC.

This clone was observed once. V and J are TRBV29-1 and TRBJ1-1, with D possibly being TRBD1 (5 bases). Germline CDR1 reads SQVTM; CDR2 reads ANQGSEA. Deletions cut 0 bases from V and 1 base from J, with 12 bases between. The CDR3 length is 15 residues. The CDR3 loop is CSVEDEGERNTEAFF. CDR3 nucleotides: TGCAGCGTTGAAGATGAAGGGGAGAGGAACACTGAAGCTTTCTTT.

V gene TRBV11-2 combines with J gene TRBJ2-7; TRBD2 is a possible D gene (6 bases). This CDR3 has 14 amino acids. Germline lookup yields CDR1 SGHAT and CDR2 FQNNGV. Trimming left V 5 bases short and J 4 bases short, with 15 bases between. CDR3 region: CASSASLGGYEQYF. The CDR3 nucleotides are TGTGCCAGCAGCGCCTCCTTGGGGGGATACGAGCAGTACTTC.

The rearrangement joins TRBV27 to TRBJ1-2; D might be TRBD1 (5 bases). V was shortened by 0 bases and J by 4 bases, with 9 bases between the two germline ends. The CDR3 totals 14 residues. Germline V gene lookup returns CDR1 MNHEY and CDR2 SMNVEV (reference sequence). The CDR3 DNA reads TGTGCCAGCAGTTTATCGGCGGGACGCTATGGCTACACCTTC. It yields the protein CASSLSAGRYGYTF.

The V call is TRBV19, the J call TRBJ1-5, with a tentative D call TRBD1 (6 bases). The CDR3 spans 14 residues. Trimming removed 5 bases from V and 3 bases from J, with 11 bases in between. Germline lookup yields CDR1 LNHDA and CDR2 SQIVND (reference sequence). CDR3: CASSLGQTNQPQHF. CDR3 DNA sequence: TGTGCCAGTAGTTTAGGACAGACCAATCAGCCCCAGCATTTT. Full variable domain (remainder filled in from reference TRBV19 and TRBJ1-5): DGGITQSPKYLFRKEGQNVTLSCEQNLNHDAMYWYRQDPGQGLRLIYYSQIVNDFQKGDIAEGYSVSREKKESFPLTVTSAQKNPTAFYLCASSLGQTNQPQHFGDGTRLSIL.